This T cell receptor (beta chain) is drawn from a study of blood T cell repertoires in COVID-19. For the study at large: Acute and convalescent COVID-19 specimens originated in the United States, Italy and Spain. PBMCs, B-cell-depleted T cells, or T cells provided the cDNA or gDNA that made up the material.

The CDR3 consists of 14 residues. With 0 bases removed from V and 0 bases from J, the gap between germline ends came to 8 bases. The germline CDR1 and CDR2 sequences are GTSNPN and SVGIG (reference sequence). Patients from Seattle were sampled longitudinally, starting during active infection. Authors' processing steps: Amplification from reference gene primers served as the basis for estimated nucleated cell counts. Libraries were prepared by immunoSEQ multiplex PCR; TCRdb keeps only in-frame clonotypes and omits some of them. The DNA gave D and trimming, while V, J and clone size come from that table. The repertoire holds roughly 170,000 clones, approximately 90% seen once, with roughly an eighth in the top ten.

This sequence joins TRBV30 and TRBJ1-1; D gene ambiguous. Material for sequencing was peripheral blood. The clonotype originates from a woman in her 70s with COVID-19, enrolled during active disease. Here the CDR3 reads CAWSVRFLNTEAFF. The CDR3 DNA reads TGTGCCTGGAGTGTCAGATTCTTGAACACTGAAGCTTTCTTT. The full variable domain, in which reference TRBV30 and TRBJ1-1 provide the parts outside the CDR3, is SQTIHQWPATLVQPVGSPLSLECTVEGTSNPNLYWYRQAAGRGLQLLFYSVGIGQISSEVPQNLSASRPQDRQFILSSKKLLLSDSGFYLCAWSVRFLNTEAFFGQGTRLTVV.